Each of the 13 T cell receptor beta chains below was sequenced from the same sample in a study of vaccination and CD4 T cells after COVID-19. Sequencing of the DNA from cultured CD4+ T cells was carried out with the Oncomine TCR Beta short-read assay. MiXCR, run by TCRdb on the PCR reads, gives a single entry per CDR3 protein. The sample holds 6,000 to 8,000 distinct CDR3 sequences, about 45% seen once. These receptors lack a known antigen. Treatment in this sample: approximately 11-day PBMC culture with coronavirus spike peptide pools or control peptides (ViraFEST assay). Gathering of the CD4+ T cells, from the unexposed donor, took place before the COVID-19 pandemic (2011-2018). Sequencing input: CD4+ T cells from blood, cultured in vitro. The receptors originated from a human donor in good health.

This chain connects TRBV29-1 to TRBJ2-5; D remains ambiguous. From germline, CDR1 is SQVTM and CDR2 ANQGSEA. The CDR3 spans 10 residues. V was shortened by 7 bases and J by 2 bases, with 5 bases between the two germline ends. The CDR3 DNA reads as TGCAGCGCCAGGCAAGAGACCCAGTACTTC. This codes for CSARQETQYF.

J is TRBJ1-2 and V is TRBV19; D is unclear. Germline V gene sequence: CDR1 LNHDA, CDR2 SQIVND (reference sequence). V gave up 3 bases and J gave up 8 bases, with 22 bases separating them. There are 16 residues in the CDR3. This CDR3 reads CASSIFPQLQLRGYTF. The CDR3 nucleotides are TGTGCCAGTAGTATTTTTCCCCAGCTTCAACTTCGAGGCTACACCTTC.

The chain is built from TRBV19 and TRBJ1-6; 8 nucleotides line up with TRBD1. Germline assignment: CDR1 LNHDA and CDR2 SQIVND (reference sequence). The length of the CDR3 is 15 residues. With 8 bases clipped from V and 7 bases from J, the junction kept 10 bases outside the gene matches. As DNA, the CDR3 is TGTGCCAGTCAGGATACAGGGGGAGCCAATTCACCCCTCCACTTT. This codes for CASQDTGGANSPLHF.

This clonotype has more than one count but fewer than ten. This rearrangement joins TRBV6-1 to TRBJ1-6; possible D gene TRBD1, 6 bases. The germline V and J ends were trimmed by 4 bases and 6 bases, with 10 bases remaining between them. The CDR3 extends over 14 amino acids. Germline lookup yields CDR1 MNHNS and CDR2 SASEGT. The CDR3 nucleotides are TGTGCCAGCAGTGCCCGGGACACTAATTCACCCCTCCACTTT. Its translation is CASSARDTNSPLHF.

The chain is built from TRBV7-9 and TRBJ1-1; D uncertain. Trimming cost V 1 base and J 2 bases, with 11 bases left between them. This CDR3 is 15 amino acids long. Germline lookup yields CDR1 SEHNR and CDR2 FQNEAQ (reference sequence). CDR3 nucleotide sequence: TGTGCCAGCAGCTTAGAAAGTTGGGCAAACACTGAAGCTTTCTTT. Translated, it gives CASSLESWANTEAFF.

The genes are TRBV28 and TRBJ2-7; the match to TRBD1 covers 9 bases. This CDR3 has 12 amino acids. Germline assignment: CDR1 MDHEN and CDR2 SYDVKM. The J segment lost 13 bases and the V segment lost 3 bases, leaving 7 bases of the junction unmatched. CDR3 coding DNA: TGTGCCAGCAGTTTGCGCCGGGACAGGGTATACTTC. Translating it yields CASSLRRDRVYF. The full variable domain, in which reference TRBV28 and TRBJ2-7 provide the parts outside the CDR3, is DVKVTQSSRYLVKRTGEKVFLECVQDMDHENMFWYRQDPGLGLRLIYFSYDVKMKEKGDIPEGYSVSREKKERFSLILESASTNQTSMYLCASSLRRDRVYFGPGTRLTVT.

This clonotype was observed a few times. The chain has TRBV24-1 and TRBJ1-5; D ambiguous. V was trimmed by 0 bases and J by 6 bases, leaving 5 bases between them. The CDR3 consists of 13 residues. Germline CDR1 reads KGHDR; CDR2 reads SFDVKD. DNA of the CDR3: TGTGCCACCAGTGATTTGCAAGCTCAGCCCCAGCATTTT. This translates into CATSDLQAQPQHF.

Only a few counts were recorded for this clonotype. V usage is TRBV5-1 and J usage is TRBJ1-1; D might be TRBD1 (6 bases). There are 15 residues in the CDR3. Trimming removed 0 bases from V and 1 base from J, with 10 bases in between. CDR1 SGHRS and CDR2 YFSETQ come from the germline V gene. DNA for the CDR3: TGCGCCAGCAGCTTGGACGGACAGCCGAACACTGAAGCTTTCTTT. Translating it yields CASSLDGQPNTEAFF.

This clonotype was found a few times. The V gene is TRBV6-1, the J gene TRBJ1-5; D gene ambiguous. Between the trimmed V and J ends, which lost 3 bases and 2 bases, there was a span of 8 bases. This CDR3 region has 14 residues. Germline-derived CDR1 and CDR2 are MNHNS and SASEGT. CDR3 protein: CASSDLRGNQPQHF. In DNA, the CDR3 is TGTGCCAGCAGTGATTTGCGGGGCAATCAGCCCCAGCATTTT.

The gene calls are TRBV2 and TRBJ2-3, with D hard to call. Germline V gives CDR1 SNHLY, CDR2 FYNNEI. Trimming shortened V by 3 bases and J by 4 bases, and 5 bases separated the two germline ends. The CDR3 totals 12 residues. CDR3 nucleotides: TGTGCCAGCAGTGATAGGTCAGATACGCAGTATTTT. Translation: CASSDRSDTQYF.

This clonotype was observed a few times. The V call is TRBV27, the J call TRBJ2-7, with 7 bases that match TRBD1. The CDR3 is 14 residues long. CDR1 is MNHEY, CDR2 SMNVEV, per germline (reference sequence). V trimming: 3 bases; J trimming: 0 bases; junction bases outside the gene matches: 2. The CDR3 is CASSFRQGSYEQYF. The CDR3 DNA is TGTGCCAGCAGTTTCCGACAGGGCTCCTACGAGCAGTACTTC.

This clonotype was counted only a few times. This chain joins TRBV27 and TRBJ1-2; no reliable D call. Germline V gene data show CDR1 as MNHEY and CDR2 as SMNVEV (reference sequence). Trimming pared 2 bases from V and 2 bases from J, leaving 9 bases between. The CDR3 runs to 14 residues. Written as DNA, the CDR3 is TGTGCCAGCAGTTTACAAAAAGGGAACTATGGCTACACCTTC. This gives the protein CASSLQKGNYGYTF.

The chain uses TRBV30 and TRBJ2-7; the match to TRBD2 covers 7 bases. This CDR3 has 15 amino acids. Unmatched junction bases numbered 13, after V lost 3 bases and J lost 5 bases. CDR1 is GTSNPN and CDR2 is SVGIG in the germline V gene (reference sequence). The CDR3 sequence: CAWRRRSSGNHEQYF. The CDR3 bases are TGTGCCTGGAGAAGGCGTTCTAGCGGAAACCACGAGCAGTACTTC.